Sequencing of this T cell receptor (beta chain) was carried out in a study of cytomegalovirus exposure and HLA in healthy donors. Trimming left V 0 bases short and J 6 bases short, with 5 bases between. This CDR3 contains 13 residues. CDR1 is LGHNA, CDR2 YSLEER, per germline. This clone appeared a few times. The primer mix had 60 Vbeta and 13 Jbeta primers. The table came from immunoSEQ multiplex PCR; TCRdb's copy has only in-frame clones and leaves some out. Of some 96,000 clones listed, 78% are singletons. This TCR came from a woman aged 60-70 years in good health and CMV-seronegative. Specimen: PBMCs. The chain uses TRBV4-3 and TRBJ2-2; D possibly corresponds to TRBD2 (5 bases). This CDR3 reads CASSQDSAGELFF. The CDR3 DNA is TGCGCCAGCAGCCAAGATAGCGCCGGGGAGCTGTTTTTT.